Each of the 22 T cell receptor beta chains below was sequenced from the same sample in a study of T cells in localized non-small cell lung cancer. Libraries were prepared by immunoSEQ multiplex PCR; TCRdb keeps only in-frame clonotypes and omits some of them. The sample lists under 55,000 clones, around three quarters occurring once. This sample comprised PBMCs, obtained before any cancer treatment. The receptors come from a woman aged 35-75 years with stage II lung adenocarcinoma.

The CDR3 DNA sequence: TGTGCCAGCAGCCCAAATCCCTATGAGCAGTTCTTC. Translating it yields CASSPNPYEQFF. This chain uses TRBV7-2 with TRBJ2-1; D gene unclear. CDR3 length: 12 amino acids. CDR1 is SGHTA, CDR2 FQGNSA, per germline. V was cut by 5 bases and J by 8 bases, with 10 bases left in between.

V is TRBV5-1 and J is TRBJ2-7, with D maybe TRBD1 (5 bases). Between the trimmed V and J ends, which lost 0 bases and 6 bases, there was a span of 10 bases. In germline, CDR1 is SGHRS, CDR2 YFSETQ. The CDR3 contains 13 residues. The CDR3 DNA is TGCGCCAGCAGCTTGGCCCCCCAGGGCGAGCAGTACTTC. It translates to CASSLAPQGEQYF.

The CDR3 protein is CASSEGGSGDNEQFF. The CDR3 nucleotides read TGTGCCAGCAGTGAAGGTGGGTCAGGGGACAATGAGCAGTTCTTC. The chain uses TRBV2 and TRBJ2-1, with D tentatively TRBD1 (6 bases). The CDR3 runs to 15 residues. Trimming took off 1 base at V and 5 bases at J, with 12 bases between the two ends. Germline CDR1 reads SNHLY; CDR2 reads FYNNEI.

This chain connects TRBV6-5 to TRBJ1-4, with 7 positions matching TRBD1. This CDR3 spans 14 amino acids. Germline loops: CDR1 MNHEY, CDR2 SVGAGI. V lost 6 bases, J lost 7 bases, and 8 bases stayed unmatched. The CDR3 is CASRPQGWSEKLFF. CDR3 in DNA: TGTGCCAGCAGACCACAGGGGTGGAGTGAAAAACTGTTTTTT.

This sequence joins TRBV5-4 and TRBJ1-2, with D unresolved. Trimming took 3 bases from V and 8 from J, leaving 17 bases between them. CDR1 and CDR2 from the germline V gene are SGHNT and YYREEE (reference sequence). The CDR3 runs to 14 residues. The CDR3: CASSSSPRTRGYTF. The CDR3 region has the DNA TGTGCCAGCAGCTCGTCCCCCAGGACCCGGGGCTACACCTTC. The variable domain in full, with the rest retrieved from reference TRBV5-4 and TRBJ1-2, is ETGVTQSPTHLIKTRGQQVTLRCSSQSGHNTVSWYQQALGQGPQFIFQYYREEENGRGNFPPRFSGLQFPNYSSELNVNALELDDSALYLCASSSSPRTRGYTFGSGTRLTVV.

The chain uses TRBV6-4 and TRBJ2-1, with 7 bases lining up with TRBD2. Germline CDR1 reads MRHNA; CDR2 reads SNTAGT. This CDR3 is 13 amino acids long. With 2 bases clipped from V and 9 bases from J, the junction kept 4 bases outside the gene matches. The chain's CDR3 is CASSDGTISEQFF. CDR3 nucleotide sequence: TGTGCCAGCAGTGACGGGACTATAAGTGAGCAGTTCTTC.

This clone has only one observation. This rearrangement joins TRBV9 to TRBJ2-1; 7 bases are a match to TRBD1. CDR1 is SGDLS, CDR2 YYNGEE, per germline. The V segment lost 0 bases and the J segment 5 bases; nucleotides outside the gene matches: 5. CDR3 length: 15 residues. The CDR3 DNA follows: TGTGCCAGCAGCGTAGTGGGGGACAGCGACAATGAGCAGTTCTTC. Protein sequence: CASSVVGDSDNEQFF.

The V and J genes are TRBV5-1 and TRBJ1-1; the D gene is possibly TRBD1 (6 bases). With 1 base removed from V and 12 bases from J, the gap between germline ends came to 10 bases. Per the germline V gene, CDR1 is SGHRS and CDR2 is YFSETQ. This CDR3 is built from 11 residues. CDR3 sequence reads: CASSLTGTPFF. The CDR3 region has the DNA TGCGCCAGCAGCTTGACAGGGACGCCTTTCTTT.

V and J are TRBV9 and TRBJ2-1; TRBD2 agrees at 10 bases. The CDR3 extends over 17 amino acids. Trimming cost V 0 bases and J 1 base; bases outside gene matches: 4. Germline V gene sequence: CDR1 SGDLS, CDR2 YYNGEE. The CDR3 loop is CASSVGSGGGSYNEQFF. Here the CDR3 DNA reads TGTGCCAGCAGCGTAGGCAGCGGGGGGGGATCCTACAATGAGCAGTTCTTC.

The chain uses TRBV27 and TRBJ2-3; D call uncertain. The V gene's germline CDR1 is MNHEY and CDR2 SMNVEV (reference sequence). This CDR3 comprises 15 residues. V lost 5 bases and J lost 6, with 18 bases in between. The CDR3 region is CASSHDQATADTQYF. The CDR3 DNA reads TGTGCCAGCAGTCACGATCAGGCCACAGCGGATACGCAGTATTTT.

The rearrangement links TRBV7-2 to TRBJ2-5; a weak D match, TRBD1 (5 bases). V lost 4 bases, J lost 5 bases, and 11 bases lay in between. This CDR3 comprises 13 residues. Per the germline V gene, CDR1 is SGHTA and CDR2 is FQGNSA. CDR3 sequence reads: CASSSARVETQYF. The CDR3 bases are TGTGCCAGCAGCTCCGCCAGGGTGGAGACCCAGTACTTC.

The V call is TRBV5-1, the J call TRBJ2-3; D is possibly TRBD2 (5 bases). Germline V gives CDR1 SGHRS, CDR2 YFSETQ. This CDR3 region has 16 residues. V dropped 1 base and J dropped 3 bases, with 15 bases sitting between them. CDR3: CASSLSPGKGTDTQYF. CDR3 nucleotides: TGCGCCAGCAGCTTGTCGCCGGGGAAAGGGACAGATACGCAGTATTTT.

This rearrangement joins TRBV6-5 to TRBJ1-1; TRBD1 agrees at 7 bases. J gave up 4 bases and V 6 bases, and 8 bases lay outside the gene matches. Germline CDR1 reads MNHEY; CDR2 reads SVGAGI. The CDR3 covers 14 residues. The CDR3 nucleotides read TGTGCCAGCAGCTCAGGGGGAATAAGCACTGAAGCTTTCTTT. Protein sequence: CASSSGGISTEAFF.

The CDR3 sequence: CATSKILAGGPTGELFF. CDR3 nucleotide sequence: TGTGCCACCAGCAAAATACTAGCGGGGGGGCCGACCGGGGAGCTGTTTTTT. This sequence joins TRBV15 and TRBJ2-2; 13 nucleotides align to TRBD2. Trimming at V came to 4 bases and at J to 5 bases, leaving 7 bases not matched to a gene. CDR1 and CDR2 (germline): LNHNV, YYDKDF (reference sequence). The CDR3 is 17 residues long.

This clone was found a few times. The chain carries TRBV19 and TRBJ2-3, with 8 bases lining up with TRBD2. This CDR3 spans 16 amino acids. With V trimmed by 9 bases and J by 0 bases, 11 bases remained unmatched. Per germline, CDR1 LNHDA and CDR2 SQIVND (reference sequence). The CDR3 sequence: CASSGGATPSTDTQYF. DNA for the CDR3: TGTGCCAGCTCCGGGGGGGCAACCCCTAGCACAGATACGCAGTATTTT.

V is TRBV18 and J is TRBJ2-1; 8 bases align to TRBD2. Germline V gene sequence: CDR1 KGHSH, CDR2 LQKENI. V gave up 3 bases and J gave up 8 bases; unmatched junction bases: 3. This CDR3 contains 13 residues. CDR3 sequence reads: CASSPGLGYEQFF. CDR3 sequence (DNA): TGTGCCAGCTCACCGGGACTAGGCTATGAGCAGTTCTTC.

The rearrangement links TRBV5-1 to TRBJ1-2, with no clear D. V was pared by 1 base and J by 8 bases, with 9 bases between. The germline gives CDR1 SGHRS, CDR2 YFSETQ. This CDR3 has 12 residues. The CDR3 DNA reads TGCGCCAGCAGCTTGATGGGAGGCGGCTACACCTTC. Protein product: CASSLMGGGYTF.

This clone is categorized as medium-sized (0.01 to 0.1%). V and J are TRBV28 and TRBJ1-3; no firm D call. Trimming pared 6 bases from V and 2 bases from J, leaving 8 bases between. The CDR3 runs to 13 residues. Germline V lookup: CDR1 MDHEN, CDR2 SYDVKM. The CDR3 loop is CASSSPPGNTIYF. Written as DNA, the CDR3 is TGTGCCAGCAGCTCACCCCCTGGAAACACCATATATTTT.

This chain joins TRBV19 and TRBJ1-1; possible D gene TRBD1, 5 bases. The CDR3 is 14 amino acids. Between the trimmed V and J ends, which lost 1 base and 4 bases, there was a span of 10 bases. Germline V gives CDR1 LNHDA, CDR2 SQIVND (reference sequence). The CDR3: CASSIVWGATEAFF. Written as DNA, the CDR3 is TGTGCCAGTAGTATAGTTTGGGGCGCCACTGAAGCTTTCTTT.

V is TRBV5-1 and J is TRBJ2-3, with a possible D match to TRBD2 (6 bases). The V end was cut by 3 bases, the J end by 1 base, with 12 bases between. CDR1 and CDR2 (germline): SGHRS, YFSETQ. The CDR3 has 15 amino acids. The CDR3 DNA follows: TGCGCCAGCAGCTCAGGCGGGGCCCGCACAGATACGCAGTATTTT. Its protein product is CASSSGGARTDTQYF. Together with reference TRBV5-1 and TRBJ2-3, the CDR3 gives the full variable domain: KAGVTQTPRYLIKTRGQQVTLSCSPISGHRSVSWYQQTPGQGLQFLFEYFSETQRNKGNFPGRFSGRQFSNSRSEMNVSTLELGDSALYLCASSSGGARTDTQYFGPGTRLTVL.

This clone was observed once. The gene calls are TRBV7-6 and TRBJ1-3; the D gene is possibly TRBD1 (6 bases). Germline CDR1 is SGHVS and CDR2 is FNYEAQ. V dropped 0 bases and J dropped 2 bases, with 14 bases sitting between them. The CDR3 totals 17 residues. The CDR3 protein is CASSLALSTGTGNTIYF. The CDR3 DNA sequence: TGTGCCAGCAGCTTAGCCCTATCCACAGGGACTGGAAACACCATATATTTT.

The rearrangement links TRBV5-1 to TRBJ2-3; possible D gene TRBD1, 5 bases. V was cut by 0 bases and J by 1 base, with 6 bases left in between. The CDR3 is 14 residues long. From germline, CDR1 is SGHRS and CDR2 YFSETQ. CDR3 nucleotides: TGCGCCAGCAGCTTGGGACAGCGCACAGATACGCAGTATTTT. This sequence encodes CASSLGQRTDTQYF.